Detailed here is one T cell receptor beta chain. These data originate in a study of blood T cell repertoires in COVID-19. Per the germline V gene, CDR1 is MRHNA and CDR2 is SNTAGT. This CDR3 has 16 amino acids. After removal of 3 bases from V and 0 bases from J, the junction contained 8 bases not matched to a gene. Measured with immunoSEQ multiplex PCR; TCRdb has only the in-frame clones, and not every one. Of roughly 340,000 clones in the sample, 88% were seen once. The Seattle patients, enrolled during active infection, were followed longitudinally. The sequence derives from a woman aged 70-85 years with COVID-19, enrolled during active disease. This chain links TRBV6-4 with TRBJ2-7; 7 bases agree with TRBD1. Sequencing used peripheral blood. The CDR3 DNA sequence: TGTGCCAGCAGTGATAGCAGACAGGGAAGCTCCTACGAGCAGTACTTC. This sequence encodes CASSDSRQGSSYEQYF.